The TCR beta chain under discussion was sequenced for a study of cytomegalovirus exposure and HLA in healthy donors. Samples came from healthy bone marrow donors. Remarks on this clone: Its specificity is not known.

The study, taken as a whole, reports: CMV serostatus was the sole immune exposure data available. A prior analysis recorded that most TCR beta V segments were productive about 90% or about 30% of the time.

Trimming at V came to 0 bases and at J to 4 bases, leaving 5 bases not matched to a gene. The CDR3 covers 15 residues. CDR1 and CDR2 from the germline V gene are SNHLY and FYNNEI. PCR employed 60 Vbeta and 13 Jbeta primers. Repertoires were generated with immunoSEQ multiplex PCR, while TCRdb's copy carries only in-frame clones and drops some. The sample holds some 65,000 clones, roughly two thirds seen once. The receptor comes from a man aged 25-40 years in good health and CMV-seronegative. The V gene is TRBV2, the J gene TRBJ1-2; TRBD1 matches at 7 bases. The sequenced material came from PBMCs. The CDR3 here is CASSEAGQLTYGYTF. The CDR3 nucleotides are TGTGCCAGCAGTGAAGCGGGACAGCTTACCTATGGCTACACCTTC.